The 10 T cell receptor beta chains listed next were all sequenced from one sample in a study of blood T cell repertoires in COVID-19. Here immunoSEQ multiplex PCR was the method, and the copy in TCRdb shows in-frame clones only, minus some. The sample records about 130,000 clones, around 87% being singletons. The sample was peripheral blood. These receptors all stem from a woman aged 60-75 years with acute or convalescent COVID-19.

The rearrangement links TRBV6-5 to TRBJ2-2; the match to TRBD1 covers 9 bases. The CDR3 has 15 amino acids. Unmatched junction bases numbered 3, after V lost 6 bases and J lost 1 base. CDR1 MNHEY and CDR2 SVGAGI come from the germline V gene. The CDR3 reads CASRGDRVNTGELFF. The CDR3 bases are TGTGCCAGCAGAGGGGACAGGGTGAACACCGGGGAGCTGTTTTTT.

This clone was seen a single time. The CDR3 region has the DNA TGCGCCAGCAGCTCACAGGGGGCCCTAAACACTGAAGCTTTCTTT. Its translation is CASSSQGALNTEAFF. The chain combines TRBV5-1 with TRBJ1-1, with TRBD1 identical over 9 bases. V was clipped by 3 bases and J by 2 bases; unmatched bases: 5. From germline, CDR1 is SGHRS and CDR2 YFSETQ. This CDR3 has 15 residues.

In the case of this clone: Other DNA sequences in the sample encode the same CDR3. The V gene is TRBV6-6, the J gene TRBJ1-6, with 8 bases fitting TRBD1. CDR3 size: 14 residues. From germline, CDR1 is MNHNY and CDR2 SVGAGI (reference sequence). J was trimmed by 8 bases and V by 2 bases; bases with no gene match: 2. In nucleotides, the CDR3 is TGTGCCAGCAGTTACATACAGGGGGATTCACCCCTCCACTTT. Translation gives CASSYIQGDSPLHF.

V gene TRBV19 combines with J gene TRBJ1-2; no clear D. The CDR3 is 13 amino acids. Germline V gene sequence: CDR1 LNHDA, CDR2 SQIVND (reference sequence). The V and J ends lost 7 bases and 7 bases respectively, with 16 bases between them. The CDR3 here is CASTPALGSGYTF. The DNA for the CDR3 is TGTGCCAGTACTCCCGCACTAGGGAGTGGCTACACCTTC.

The chain has TRBV10-1 and TRBJ2-1; TRBD2 agrees at 13 bases. The V gene end was trimmed by 4 bases and the J gene end by 4 bases; junction bases not matched to a gene: 4. The CDR3 contains 16 residues. CDR1 WNHNN and CDR2 SYGVQD come from the germline V gene (reference sequence). The CDR3 DNA follows: TGCGCCAGCAGTGGGACTAGCGGGAGCGGGTACAATGAGCAGTTCTTC. Translating gives CASSGTSGSGYNEQFF.

This rearrangement joins TRBV5-1 to TRBJ2-7, with D possibly matching TRBD2 (5 bases). Germline CDR1 SGHRS, CDR2 YFSETQ. CDR3 size: 15 residues. Between the trimmed V and J ends, which lost 4 bases and 1 base, there was a span of 15 bases. The chain's CDR3 is CASSPEGVGSYEQYV. CDR3 nucleotide sequence: TGCGCCAGCAGCCCAGAGGGAGTAGGGTCCTACGAGCAGTACGTC.

The chain is built from TRBV10-3 and TRBJ1-5; tentatively, D is TRBD1 (5 bases). Trimming removed 0 bases from V and 11 bases from J, with 14 bases in between. The CDR3 contains 14 residues. CDR1 and CDR2 from the germline V gene are ENHRY and SYGVKD. CDR3 bases: TGTGCCATCAGTGAGTCCGTGGCTCCGGGGGCCCAGCATTTT. Its translation is CAISESVAPGAQHF.

The chain employs TRBV28 and TRBJ2-2, with 11 bases identical to TRBD2. This CDR3 has 19 amino acids. CDR1 and CDR2 (germline): MDHEN, SYDVKM. V lost 5 bases and J lost 4; bases outside the gene matches: 15. The CDR3 DNA sequence: TGTGCCAGCAGTCACACTAGCGGGAGACGAATCGGAAGCACCGGGGAGCTGTTTTTT. This sequence encodes CASSHTSGRRIGSTGELFF. Full variable domain (outside the CDR3, taken from reference TRBV28 and TRBJ2-2): DVKVTQSSRYLVKRTGEKVFLECVQDMDHENMFWYRQDPGLGLRLIYFSYDVKMKEKGDIPEGYSVSREKKERFSLILESASTNQTSMYLCASSHTSGRRIGSTGELFFGEGSRLTVL.

This chain links TRBV7-9 with TRBJ2-6, with a tentative D call TRBD1 (6 bases). Per the germline V gene, CDR1 is SEHNR and CDR2 is FQNEAQ (reference sequence). V lost 5 bases and J 0 bases, leaving 20 bases between the germline ends. The CDR3 length is 19 residues. CDR3 coding DNA: TGTGCCAGCAGCCGGGTGGGGGCAGGGGACCCCTCTGGGGCCAACGTCCTGACTTTC. This codes for CASSRVGAGDPSGANVLTF.

CDR3 DNA sequence: TGTGCCAGTAGTATTAGGGGAACGAACACTGAAGCTTTCTTT. It translates to CASSIRGTNTEAFF. This chain links TRBV19 with TRBJ1-1; D perhaps matches TRBD1 (5 bases). The length of the CDR3 is 14 residues. Trimming cost V 3 bases and J 1 base, with 9 bases left between them. Germline CDR1 is LNHDA and CDR2 is SQIVND (reference sequence). The whole variable domain, remainder taken from reference TRBV19 and TRBJ1-1, is DGGITQSPKYLFRKEGQNVTLSCEQNLNHDAMYWYRQDPGQGLRLIYYSQIVNDFQKGDIAEGYSVSREKKESFPLTVTSAQKNPTAFYLCASSIRGTNTEAFFGQGTRLTVV.